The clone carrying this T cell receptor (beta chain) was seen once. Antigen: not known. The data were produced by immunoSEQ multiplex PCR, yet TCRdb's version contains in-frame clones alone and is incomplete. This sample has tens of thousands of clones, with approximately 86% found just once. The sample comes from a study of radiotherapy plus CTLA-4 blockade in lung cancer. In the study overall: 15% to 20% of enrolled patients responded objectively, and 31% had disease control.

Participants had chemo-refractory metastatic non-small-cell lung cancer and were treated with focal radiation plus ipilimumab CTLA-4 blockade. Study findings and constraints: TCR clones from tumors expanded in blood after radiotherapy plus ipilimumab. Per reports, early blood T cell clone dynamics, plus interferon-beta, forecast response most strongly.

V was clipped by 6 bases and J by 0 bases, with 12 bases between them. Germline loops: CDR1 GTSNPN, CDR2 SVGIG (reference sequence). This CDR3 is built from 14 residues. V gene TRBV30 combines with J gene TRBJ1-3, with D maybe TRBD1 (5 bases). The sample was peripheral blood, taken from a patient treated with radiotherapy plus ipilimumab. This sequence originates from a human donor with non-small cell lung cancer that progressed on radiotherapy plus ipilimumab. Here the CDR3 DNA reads TGTGCCTGTTTAGAGGGGACCTCTGGAAACACCATATATTTT. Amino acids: CACLEGTSGNTIYF.